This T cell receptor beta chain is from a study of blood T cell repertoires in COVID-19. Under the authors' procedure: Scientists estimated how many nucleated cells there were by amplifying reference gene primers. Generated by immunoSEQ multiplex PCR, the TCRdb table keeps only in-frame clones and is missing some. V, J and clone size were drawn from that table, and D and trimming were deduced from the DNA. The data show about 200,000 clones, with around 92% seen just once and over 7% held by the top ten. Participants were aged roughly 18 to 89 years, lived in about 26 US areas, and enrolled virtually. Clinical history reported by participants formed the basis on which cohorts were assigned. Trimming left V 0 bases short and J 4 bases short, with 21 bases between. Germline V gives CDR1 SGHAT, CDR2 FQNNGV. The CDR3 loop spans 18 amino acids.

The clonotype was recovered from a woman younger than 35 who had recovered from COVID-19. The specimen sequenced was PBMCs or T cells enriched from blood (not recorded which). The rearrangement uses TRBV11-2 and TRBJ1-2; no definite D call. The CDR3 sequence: CASSLDLIGGMRSYGYTF. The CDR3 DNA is TGTGCCAGCAGCTTAGATCTTATCGGCGGGATGAGAAGCTATGGCTACACCTTC.